Below, 13 T cell receptor beta chains from the same sample are listed, as sequenced in a study of T cell responses to AZD1222 COVID-19 vaccine. Assay: immunoSEQ multiplex PCR; the TCRdb copy retains only in-frame clones and omits some. This table has 120,000 to 150,000 clones, 90% appearing once. The input for sequencing was peripheral blood, taken 28 days after the second AZD1222 dose. The receptors were gathered from an adult who received the AZD1222 COVID-19 vaccine.

This clone was seen only once. The CDR3 nucleotides read TGTGCCTGGACCGGACCGGGCGTCTCAGATACGCAGTATTTT. This encodes CAWTGPGVSDTQYF. The chain recombines TRBV30 with TRBJ2-3; D is unclear. Germline assignment: CDR1 GTSNPN and CDR2 SVGIG (reference sequence). The CDR3 runs 14 residues. Trimming shortened V by 4 bases and J by 4 bases, and 15 bases separated the two germline ends.

The chain recombines TRBV6-5 with TRBJ2-7, with a weak D call TRBD2 (5 bases). Per the germline V gene, CDR1 is MNHEY and CDR2 is SVGAGI. V was cut by 8 bases and J by 0 bases, with 8 bases left in between. The CDR3 contains 12 residues. Here the CDR3 reads CASEGSSYEQYV. CDR3 nucleotides: TGTGCCAGCGAAGGGAGCTCCTACGAGCAGTACGTC.

CDR3 nucleotide sequence: TGTGCCAGTAGTATGGTTGGGACGGCGAACACTGAAGCTTTCTTT. This codes for CASSMVGTANTEAFF. V usage is TRBV19 and J usage is TRBJ1-1, with D perhaps TRBD1 (5 bases). The V gene lost 3 bases and the J gene lost 1 base, with 12 bases spanning the gap. The germline V gene encodes CDR1 LNHDA and CDR2 SQIVND (reference sequence). This CDR3 region has 15 residues.

This rearrangement joins TRBV3-1 (or the pseudogene TRBV3-2) to TRBJ2-2; D gene unclear. Looked up from germline, CDR1 is LGHDT and CDR2 is YNNKEL (reference sequence). Trimming stripped 0 bases from V and 6 bases from J, with 11 bases between. CDR3 size: 15 residues. The CDR3 loop is CASSQEKTESGELFF. DNA of the CDR3: TGTGCCAGCAGCCAAGAAAAGACCGAATCCGGGGAGCTGTTTTTT.

The chain recombines TRBV2 with TRBJ1-1; no firm D call. The CDR3 runs 14 residues. Germline V CDR1 and CDR2: SNHLY, FYNNEI. V gave up 6 bases and J gave up 1 base, with 12 bases separating them. The CDR3 loop is CASRTLEPNTEAFF. The DNA for the CDR3 is TGTGCCAGCAGGACTTTAGAACCGAACACTGAAGCTTTCTTT.

The V and J genes are TRBV5-4 and TRBJ1-5; tentatively, D is TRBD1 (6 bases). This CDR3 has 17 residues. Germline V lookup: CDR1 SGHNT, CDR2 YYREEE (reference sequence). Trimming shortened V by 4 bases and J by 8 bases, and 25 bases separated the two germline ends. The CDR3 DNA reads TGTGCCAGCAGCCTGAACGGGGGTATTGGGGGCAGTGAGCCCCAGCATTTT. It codes for CASSLNGGIGGSEPQHF. Full variable domain (outside the CDR3, taken from reference TRBV5-4 and TRBJ1-5): ETGVTQSPTHLIKTRGQQVTLRCSSQSGHNTVSWYQQALGQGPQFIFQYYREEENGRGNFPPRFSGLQFPNYSSELNVNALELDDSALYLCASSLNGGIGGSEPQHFGDGTRLSIL.

This CDR3 reads CASSSEVLAARTGELFF. The CDR3 region has the DNA TGCGCCAGCAGCTCGGAGGTTCTAGCGGCGCGCACCGGGGAGCTGTTTTTT. The chain links TRBV5-1 to TRBJ2-2; TRBD2 aligns across 7 bases. This CDR3 has 17 amino acids. Germline V gene lookup returns CDR1 SGHRS and CDR2 YFSETQ. After removal of 3 bases from V and 4 bases from J, the junction contained 12 bases not matched to a gene.

The chain employs TRBV27 and TRBJ1-1; possible D gene TRBD1, 6 bases. The CDR3 is made up of 14 amino acids. Germline loops: CDR1 MNHEY, CDR2 SMNVEV (reference sequence). V lost 1 base and J 4 bases, leaving 10 bases between the germline ends. The CDR3 DNA is TGTGCCAGCAGTTTATTAAGAGGGGGCACTGAAGCTTTCTTT. Translating it yields CASSLLRGGTEAFF.

The chain employs TRBV30 and TRBJ1-6, with D uncertain. CDR3 length: 13 amino acids. V lost 1 base and J 7 bases, leaving 8 bases between the germline ends. The germline CDR1 and CDR2 sequences are GTSNPN and SVGIG (reference sequence). Here the CDR3 reads CAWSEVRNSPLHF. CDR3 coding DNA: TGTGCCTGGAGTGAGGTTAGAAATTCACCCCTCCACTTT.

J is TRBJ1-2 and V is TRBV30, with D hard to call. V shed 2 bases and J shed 1 base, with 8 bases lying between them. The CDR3 runs 13 residues. Germline assignment: CDR1 GTSNPN and CDR2 SVGIG (reference sequence). CDR3 amino acids: CAWSLGSNYGYTF. The CDR3 coding sequence is TGTGCCTGGAGTCTGGGTAGTAACTATGGCTACACCTTC.

The chain employs TRBV5-5 and TRBJ1-2, with TRBD1 matching over 9 bases. The CDR3 contains 15 residues. The V segment lost 4 bases and the J segment 5 bases; nucleotides outside the gene matches: 9. Per germline, CDR1 SGHKS and CDR2 YYEKEE (reference sequence). The chain's CDR3 is CASSTGQGGTYGYTF. In DNA, the CDR3 is TGTGCCAGCAGCACGGGACAGGGAGGCACTTATGGCTACACCTTC.

CDR3 protein: CASSVQVAGGQETQYF. CDR3 in DNA: TGTGCCAGCAGCGTACAAGTAGCGGGGGGTCAAGAGACCCAGTACTTC. This chain links TRBV9 with TRBJ2-5, with 10 positions matching TRBD2. Trimming at V came to 1 base and at J to 2 bases, leaving 5 bases not matched to a gene. Germline V gene sequence: CDR1 SGDLS, CDR2 YYNGEE. CDR3 size: 16 residues.

This clone showed up just once. The chain employs TRBV5-1 and TRBJ2-1; tentatively, D is TRBD2 (6 bases). The CDR3 sequence is 16 residues long. V lost 0 bases to trimming and J lost 6 bases, with 16 bases between them. Germline CDR1 is SGHRS and CDR2 is YFSETQ. CDR3 bases: TGCGCCAGCAGCTTGGGGGAAGCGGGCCCCCTCAATGAGCAGTTCTTC. Translating it yields CASSLGEAGPLNEQFF.